The present T cell receptor beta chain was sequenced within a study of CD8 T cells in Susac syndrome. From blood CD8+ and CD4+ T cells, the TCR beta chain was sequenced. Treatment-naive patients with stable or active relapsing-remitting disease served as multiple sclerosis controls. Deletions cut 2 bases from V and 4 bases from J, with 11 bases between. This CDR3 is built from 15 residues. Germline CDR1 and CDR2: SNHLY and FYNNEI. Reverse transcription of about 0.45 to 1 ug RNA used random hexamers. immunoSEQ multiplex PCR amplified TCR beta CDR3 across 54 Vbeta, 13 Jbeta. MiXCR, run by TCRdb on the immunoSEQ multiplex PCR reads, gives a single entry per CDR3 protein. The top ten clones hold about 0.12% of a sample with 400,000 to 550,000 distinct CDR3 sequences, 75% to 90% of them seen once.

The rearrangement joins TRBV2 to TRBJ1-4, with a tentative D call TRBD1 (6 bases). The sequence came from a human donor with multiple sclerosis. The specimen was CD8+ T cells from PBMCs. DNA for the CDR3: TGTGCCAGCAGTGAATTTTCAGGGGTTAATGAAAAACTGTTTTTT. Translation gives CASSEFSGVNEKLFF.